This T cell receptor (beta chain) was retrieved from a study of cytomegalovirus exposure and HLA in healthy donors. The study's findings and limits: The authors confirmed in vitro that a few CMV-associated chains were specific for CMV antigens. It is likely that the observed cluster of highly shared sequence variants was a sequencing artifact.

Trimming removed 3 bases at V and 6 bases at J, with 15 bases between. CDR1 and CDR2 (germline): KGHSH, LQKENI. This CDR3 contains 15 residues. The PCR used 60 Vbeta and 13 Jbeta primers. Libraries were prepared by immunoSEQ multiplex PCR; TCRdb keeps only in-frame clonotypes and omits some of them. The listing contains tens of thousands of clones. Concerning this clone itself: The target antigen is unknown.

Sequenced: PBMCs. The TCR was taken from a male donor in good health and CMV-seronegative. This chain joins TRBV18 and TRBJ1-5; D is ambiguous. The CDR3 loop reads CASSPISDGSQPQHF. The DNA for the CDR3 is TGTGCCAGCTCACCTATTTCCGACGGGAGTCAGCCCCAGCATTTT.